The TCR beta chain under discussion was sequenced for a study of blood T cell repertoires in COVID-19. Data came from immunoSEQ multiplex PCR; TCRdb stores just in-frame clones and leaves some out. The sample carries 300,000 to 350,000 clones, around 89% recorded once. J was trimmed by 1 base and V by 5 bases; bases with no gene match: 1. Looked up from germline, CDR1 is WSHSY and CDR2 is SAAADI. This CDR3 has 14 residues. The V and J genes are TRBV10-2 and TRBJ2-3; TRBD1 aligns across 9 bases. The source of this sequence is a woman between 25 and 40 years old with COVID-19, enrolled during active disease. Material for sequencing was peripheral blood. The chain's CDR3 is CASSWDRGTDTQYF. The CDR3 nucleotides are TGCGCCAGCAGTTGGGACAGGGGCACAGATACGCAGTATTTT.